This entry lists 19 T cell receptor beta chains sequenced from one sample in a study of CD8+ T cells in alopecia areata. Extracted from the samples, RNA was reverse transcribed into cDNA to serve as the sequencing template. Libraries were prepared by immunoSEQ multiplex PCR; TCRdb keeps only in-frame clonotypes and omits some of them. The sample yields about 110,000 clones, approximately 50% seen once. Sequenced input: NKG2D-low CD8+ T cells sorted from blood. These receptors all come from a human donor with alopecia areata.

This chain links TRBV4-1 with TRBJ1-5; D possibly corresponds to TRBD1 (6 bases). The CDR3 has 19 amino acids. Trimming pared 2 bases from V and 6 bases from J, leaving 26 bases between. Germline V gives CDR1 MGHRA, CDR2 YSYEKL. The CDR3 DNA reads as TGCGCCAGCAGCCAAAACCGGGACACAGGCTACTATAGCTCTCAGCCCCAGCATTTT. Translation: CASSQNRDTGYYSSQPQHF.

This clone was seen ten or more times. The chain employs TRBV7-6 and TRBJ2-1; D is perhaps TRBD1 or TRBD2 (5 bases each). This CDR3 is 14 amino acids long. V lost 5 bases and J lost 8, with 16 bases in between. CDR1 and CDR2 (germline): SGHVS, FNYEAQ. Written as DNA, the CDR3 is TGTGCCAGCAGCCCGACCGGGACGGATTATGAGCAGTTCTTC. Its protein product is CASSPTGTDYEQFF.

The chain combines TRBV4-1 with TRBJ2-7, with D perhaps matching TRBD1 or TRBD2 (5 bases each). The CDR3 contains 15 residues. In germline, CDR1 is MGHRA, CDR2 YSYEKL. V dropped 0 bases and J dropped 2 bases, with 11 bases sitting between them. The DNA for the CDR3 is TGCGCCAGCAGCCAAGATTACGGGGCCCCCTACGAGCAGTACTTC. Residues: CASSQDYGAPYEQYF.

The genes are TRBV2 and TRBJ2-1; D remains ambiguous. Per germline, CDR1 SNHLY and CDR2 FYNNEI. The CDR3 is made up of 11 amino acids. Trimming stripped 6 bases from V and 10 bases from J, with 10 bases between. CDR3 bases: TGTGCCAGCAGAGGCACACGGGAGCAGTTCTTC. Its translation is CASRGTREQFF.

This clone appeared many times. The chain employs TRBV4-1 and TRBJ1-1; the D gene is possibly TRBD1 (5 bases). Per germline, CDR1 MGHRA and CDR2 YSYEKL. V was shortened by 4 bases and J by 4 bases, with 13 bases between the two germline ends. The CDR3 runs 14 residues. The CDR3 protein is CASSPGGGSTEAFF. The CDR3 DNA is TGCGCCAGCAGCCCCGGGGGTGGTAGCACTGAAGCTTTCTTT.

The chain carries TRBV29-1 and TRBJ2-7; TRBD2 aligns across 7 bases. This CDR3 has 15 residues. The germline CDR1 and CDR2 sequences are SQVTM and ANQGSEA. With V trimmed by 2 bases and J by 1 base, 8 bases remained unmatched. In DNA, the CDR3 is TGCAGCGTTGAAAGTCTGGCGGGAGAATCCTACGAGCAGTACTTC. Its protein is CSVESLAGESYEQYF.

J is TRBJ1-2 and V is TRBV4-1; TRBD1 matches 9 bases. With 3 bases clipped from V and 2 bases from J, the junction kept 7 bases outside the gene matches. The CDR3 consists of 16 residues. In germline, CDR1 is MGHRA, CDR2 YSYEKL. DNA of the CDR3: TGCGCCAGCAGCCAGTCCGGGACAGGGACCAACTATGGCTACACCTTC. Amino acid sequence: CASSQSGTGTNYGYTF.

The chain carries TRBV10-3 and TRBJ2-1; 10 bases fit TRBD2. J lost 4 bases, V lost 2 bases, and 2 bases had no gene match. The CDR3 covers 15 residues. Germline V gene sequence: CDR1 ENHRY, CDR2 SYGVKD. The CDR3 sequence: CAISEIAGGYNEQFF. The CDR3 coding sequence is TGTGCCATCAGTGAGATAGCGGGAGGATACAATGAGCAGTTCTTC.

The sample holds one count of this clone. The genes are TRBV4-1 and TRBJ2-5, with 7 bases fitting TRBD2. CDR1 is MGHRA, CDR2 YSYEKL, per germline. The V and J ends lost 0 bases and 2 bases, in that order; junction bases with no gene match: 12. The CDR3 consists of 18 residues. The DNA of the CDR3 is TGCGCCAGCAGCCAAGAGATGTATGGGGCGGGAGTACAAGAGACCCAGTACTTC. It codes for CASSQEMYGAGVQETQYF.

The V gene is TRBV2, the J gene TRBJ1-5; 8 bases line up with TRBD1. The germline V gene encodes CDR1 SNHLY and CDR2 FYNNEI. The CDR3 sequence is 19 residues long. V shed 5 bases and J 4 bases; nucleotides not matched to a gene: 19. CDR3 sequence (DNA): TGTGCCAGCAGTCCGCCCCGGGACAGGAGATGGGTAGGAAATCAGCCCCAGCATTTT. It is translated as CASSPPRDRRWVGNQPQHF.

The rearrangement uses TRBV4-1 and TRBJ2-5, with D perhaps matching TRBD1 or TRBD2 (5 bases each). Between the trimmed V and J ends, which lost 1 base and 4 bases, there was a span of 10 bases. CDR1 and CDR2 (germline): MGHRA, YSYEKL. The CDR3 length is 14 residues. CDR3 protein: CASSQVKGTETQYF. The CDR3 DNA sequence: TGCGCCAGCAGCCAAGTAAAAGGGACAGAGACCCAGTACTTC.

The chain carries TRBV6-5 and TRBJ2-1; D ambiguous. This CDR3 contains 14 residues. CDR1 MNHEY and CDR2 SVGAGI come from the germline V gene. Trimming took 4 bases from V and 7 from J, leaving 14 bases between them. CDR3 coding DNA: TGTGCCAGCAGTTCGTCACTTGGTGGGAATGAGCAGTTCTTC. Amino acid sequence: CASSSSLGGNEQFF.

The chain joins TRBV6-1 to TRBJ1-1; no clear D gene. Trimming pared 10 bases from V and 2 bases from J, leaving 11 bases between. This CDR3 comprises 12 residues. Germline lookup yields CDR1 MNHNS and CDR2 SASEGT. For the CDR3, the DNA is TGTGCCACTGAGTTACCCAACACTGAAGCTTTCTTT. Translating gives CATELPNTEAFF.

V gene TRBV6-5 combines with J gene TRBJ1-2, with TRBD1 identical over 7 bases. This CDR3 is built from 16 residues. CDR1 and CDR2 from the germline V gene are MNHEY and SVGAGI. V trimming: 2 bases; J trimming: 4 bases; junction bases outside the gene matches: 10. CDR3 DNA sequence: TGTGCCAGCAGTTACACACCCCAGGGGGGGACCTATGGCTACACCTTC. Protein: CASSYTPQGGTYGYTF.

The CDR3 nucleotides are TGCAGCGTTCCGGGACAGTTGAACACTGAAGCTTTCTTT. The encoded protein is CSVPGQLNTEAFF. The genes are TRBV29-1 and TRBJ1-1; 7 bases are a match to TRBD1. Germline CDR1 is SQVTM and CDR2 is ANQGSEA. The junction had 3 bases not matched to a gene; V was cut back by 5 bases and J by 0 bases. This CDR3 spans 13 amino acids.

The rearrangement uses TRBV6-5 and TRBJ2-5; D may be TRBD1 (5 bases). The J call is in doubt because the DNA end fits TRBJ2-7 better. Germline V gene lookup returns CDR1 MNHEY and CDR2 SVGAGI. This CDR3 has 14 residues. CDR3 amino acids: CASRGIQVSYEQYF. The CDR3 DNA reads TGTGCCAGCAGGGGGATACAGGTATCCTACGAGCAGTACTTC.

The genes are TRBV28 and TRBJ2-1, with 8 bases fitting TRBD2. The J segment lost 7 bases and the V segment lost 4 bases, leaving 3 bases of the junction unmatched. The CDR3 length is 13 residues. Germline loops: CDR1 MDHEN, CDR2 SYDVKM. The CDR3 DNA follows: TGTGCCAGCAGTTCGCTAGCGGGTAATGAGCAGTTCTTC. Translating gives CASSSLAGNEQFF.

V is TRBV5-6 and J is TRBJ2-7, with no clear D. V was clipped by 0 bases and J by 1 base, with 5 bases between them. Germline assignment: CDR1 SGHDT and CDR2 YYEEEE. There are 13 residues in the CDR3. This CDR3 is CASSLAGSYEQYF. The CDR3 DNA follows: TGTGCCAGCAGCTTGGCCGGATCCTACGAGCAGTACTTC. The complete variable domain, with remaining parts taken from reference TRBV5-6 and TRBJ2-7, reads DAGVTQSPTHLIKTRGQQVTLRCSPKSGHDTVSWYQQALGQGPQFIFQYYEEEERQRGNFPDRFSGHQFPNYSSELNVNALLLGDSALYLCASSLAGSYEQYFGPGTRLTVT.

This clone is categorized as medium-sized (0.01 to 0.1%). The gene calls are TRBV7-9 and TRBJ2-1, with 7 bases matching TRBD2. The CDR3 runs 14 residues. CDR1 and CDR2 (germline): SEHNR, FQNEAQ (reference sequence). V lost 4 bases and J lost 8; bases outside the gene matches: 8. The CDR3 DNA follows: TGTGCCAGCAGCTCCGGACTAGGTGTCGATGAGCAGTTCTTC. This encodes CASSSGLGVDEQFF.